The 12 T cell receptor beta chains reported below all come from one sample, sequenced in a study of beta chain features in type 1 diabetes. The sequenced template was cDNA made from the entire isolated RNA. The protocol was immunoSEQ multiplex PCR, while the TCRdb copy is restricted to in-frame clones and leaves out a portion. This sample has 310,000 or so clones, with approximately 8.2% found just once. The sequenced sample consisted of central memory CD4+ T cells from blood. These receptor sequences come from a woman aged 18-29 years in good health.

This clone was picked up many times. In DNA form, the CDR3 reads TGTGCCAGCCGCCTAGCGGGAGAAGATACGCAGTATTTT. It encodes CASRLAGEDTQYF. V usage is TRBV7-2 and J usage is TRBJ2-3; TRBD2 agrees at 10 bases. With V trimmed by 8 bases and J by 5 bases, 4 bases remained unmatched. The CDR3 length is 13 residues. Germline-derived CDR1 and CDR2 are SGHTA and FQGNSA. Together with reference TRBV7-2 and TRBJ2-3, the CDR3 gives the full variable domain: GAGVSQSPSNKVTEKGKDVELRCDPISGHTALYWYRQSLGQGLEFLIYFQGNSAPDKSGLPSDRFSAERTGGSVSTLTIQRTQQEDSAVYLCASRLAGEDTQYFGPGTRLTVL.

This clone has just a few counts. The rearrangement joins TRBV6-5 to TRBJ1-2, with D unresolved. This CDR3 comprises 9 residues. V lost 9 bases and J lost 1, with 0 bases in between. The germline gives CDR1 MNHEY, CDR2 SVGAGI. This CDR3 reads CASNYGYTF. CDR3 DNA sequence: TGTGCCAGTAACTATGGCTACACCTTC.

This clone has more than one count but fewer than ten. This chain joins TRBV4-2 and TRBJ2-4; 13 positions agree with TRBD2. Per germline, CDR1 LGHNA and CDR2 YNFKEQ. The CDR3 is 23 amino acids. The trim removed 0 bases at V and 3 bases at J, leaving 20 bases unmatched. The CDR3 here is CASSQDATSGRLRTTSYKNIQYF. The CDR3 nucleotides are TGTGCCAGCAGCCAAGATGCGACTAGCGGGAGGTTACGCACCACGTCTTACAAAAACATTCAGTACTTC.

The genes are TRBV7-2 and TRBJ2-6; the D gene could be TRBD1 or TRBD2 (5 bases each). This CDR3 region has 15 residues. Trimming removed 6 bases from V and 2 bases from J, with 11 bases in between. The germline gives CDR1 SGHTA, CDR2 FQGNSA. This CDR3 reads CASRTGDAGANVLTF. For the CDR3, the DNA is TGTGCCAGCAGGACCGGGGACGCTGGGGCCAACGTCCTGACTTTC.

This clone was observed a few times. The CDR3 loop is CATKALGETQYF. CDR3 coding DNA: TGTGCCACCAAGGCGTTGGGGGAGACCCAGTACTTC. This chain uses TRBV6-5 with TRBJ2-5, with D uncertain. This CDR3 is built from 12 residues. V lost 10 bases, J lost 5 bases, and 14 bases lay in between. In germline, CDR1 is MNHEY, CDR2 SVGAGI.

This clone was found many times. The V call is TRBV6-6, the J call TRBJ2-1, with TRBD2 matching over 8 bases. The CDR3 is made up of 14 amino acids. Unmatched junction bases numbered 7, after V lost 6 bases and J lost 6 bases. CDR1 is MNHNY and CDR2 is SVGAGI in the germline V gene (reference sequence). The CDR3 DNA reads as TGTGCCAGCAGGCGAGCGGGAGAGGGCAATGAGCAGTTCTTC. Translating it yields CASRRAGEGNEQFF.

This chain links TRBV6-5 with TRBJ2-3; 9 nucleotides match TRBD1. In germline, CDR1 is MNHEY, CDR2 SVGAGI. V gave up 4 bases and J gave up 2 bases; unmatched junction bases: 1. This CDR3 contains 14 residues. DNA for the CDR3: TGTGCCAGCAGTTTACAGGGGGCCACAGATACGCAGTATTTT. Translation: CASSLQGATDTQYF.

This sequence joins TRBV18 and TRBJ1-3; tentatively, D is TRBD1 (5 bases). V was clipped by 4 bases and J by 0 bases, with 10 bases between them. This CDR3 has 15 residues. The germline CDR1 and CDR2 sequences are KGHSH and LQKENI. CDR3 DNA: TGTGCCAGCTCACAAGGGACGGCCTCTGGAAACACCATATATTTT. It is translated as CASSQGTASGNTIYF.

This CDR3 reads CASSPGSEGYGYTF. CDR3 in DNA: TGTGCCAGCTCACCAGGGTCCGAGGGCTATGGCTACACCTTC. The V and J genes are TRBV18 and TRBJ1-2; D is undetermined. CDR1 is KGHSH, CDR2 LQKENI, per germline. V shed 2 bases and J shed 4 bases, with 11 bases lying between them. CDR3 length: 14 residues.

For the CDR3, the DNA is TGTGCCAGCAGTGCGCAGCGACAGGGAGAGACCCAGTACTTC. It encodes CASSAQRQGETQYF. This chain links TRBV7-9 with TRBJ2-5; TRBD1 matches at 7 bases. CDR1 is SEHNR, CDR2 FQNEAQ, per germline (reference sequence). V was pared by 6 bases and J by 4 bases, with 8 bases of the junction left unmatched. The CDR3 totals 14 residues. Full variable domain (outside the CDR3, taken from reference TRBV7-9 and TRBJ2-5): DTGVSQNPRHKITKRGQNVTFRCDPISEHNRLYWYRQTLGQGPEFLTYFQNEAQLEKSRLLSDRFSAERPKGSFSTLEIQRTEQGDSAMYLCASSAQRQGETQYFGPGTRLLVL.

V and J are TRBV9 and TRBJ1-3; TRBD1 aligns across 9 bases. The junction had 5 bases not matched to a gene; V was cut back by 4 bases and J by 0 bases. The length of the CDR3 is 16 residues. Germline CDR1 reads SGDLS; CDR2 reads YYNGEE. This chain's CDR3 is CASSTGTGNSGNTIYF. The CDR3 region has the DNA TGTGCCAGCAGCACCGGGACAGGGAACTCTGGAAACACCATATATTTT.

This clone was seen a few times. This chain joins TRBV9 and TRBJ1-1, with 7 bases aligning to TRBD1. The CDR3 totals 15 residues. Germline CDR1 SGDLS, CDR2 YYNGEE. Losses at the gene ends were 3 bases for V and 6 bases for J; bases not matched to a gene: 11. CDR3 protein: CASSAGHPDRSEAFF. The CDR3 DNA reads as TGTGCCAGCAGCGCCGGACACCCGGACAGGTCTGAAGCTTTCTTT.